The rows below give T cell receptor beta chains drawn from one sample of a study of PD-1 blockade in classical Hodgkin lymphoma. Profiling relied on immunoSEQ multiplex PCR, and the TCRdb table lists in-frame clones only, not all of them. The data contain more than 85,000 clones, approximately 90% of them singletons. This sample comprised peripheral blood mononuclear cells (PBMCs), obtained before the fourth cycle of nivolumab. These TCRs come from a human donor with classical Hodgkin lymphoma. Each CDR3 is given with its conserved first and last residue. D genes are given only for firm matches. Size tells how often a clone was seen (once, few, many) or the class of an expanded clone, and some rows leave it out.

J gene,clone size,D gene,V gene,CDR3 DNA,CDR3 protein
TRBJ1-2,once,TRBD1,TRBV4-1,TGCGCCAGCAACCCTCCCGGACAGGGGGCTTATGGCTACACCTTC,CASNPPGQGAYGYTF
TRBJ1-4,once,NA,TRBV28,TGTGCCAGTGCAGGGACGACCCTCACAACTAATGAAAAACTGTTTTTT,CASAGTTLTTNEKLFF
TRBJ2-2,NA,NA,TRBV10-1,TGCGCCAGCAGTGGAACTAGGTCCACCGGGGAGCTGTTTTTT,CASSGTRSTGELFF
TRBJ1-3,NA,NA,TRBV5-1,TGCGCCAGCGCCGTAATCTCTGGAAACACCATATATTTT,CASAVISGNTIYF
TRBJ1-5,NA,NA,TRBV28,TGTGCCAGCAGTCCCCGGGGGGGGGCTCAAAGAAATCAGCCCCAGCATTTT,CASSPRGGAQRNQPQHF
TRBJ1-2,NA,TRBD1,TRBV11-2,TGTGCCAGCAGCTTTTCAGGGGGACAGGGCTACACCTTC,CASSFSGGQGYTF
TRBJ2-7,NA,TRBD1,TRBV6-5,TGTGCCAGCAGTCCCGGGACAGGTGGAGGCGAGCAGTACTTC,CASSPGTGGGEQYF
TRBJ1-1,once,TRBD1,TRBV2,TGTGCCAGCAGTCCAGGACAGGGGGCTGGGGACACTGAAGCTTTCTTT,CASSPGQGAGDTEAFF
TRBJ2-7,NA,NA,TRBV5-1,TGCGCCAGCAGCGGCAGGGGATTATCCTACGAGCAGTACTTC,CASSGRGLSYEQYF
TRBJ2-1,NA,TRBD1,TRBV7-2,TGTGCCAGCAGCCCGTTCCAGGGGGCGGGGAATGAGCAGTTCTTC,CASSPFQGAGNEQFF
TRBJ2-1,once,TRBD2,TRBV14,TGTGCCAGCAGCCCCTCGACTAGCGGGAGGGTGGGTGAGCAGTTCTTC,CASSPSTSGRVGEQFF
TRBJ2-7,NA,NA,TRBV27,TGTGCCAGCCGTTCTGACTCCTACGAGCAGTACTTC,CASRSDSYEQYF
TRBJ2-2,NA,TRBD1,TRBV11-3,TGTGCCAGCAGCTATCAAGGACAGGGAACCGGGGAGCTGTTTTTT,CASSYQGQGTGELFF
TRBJ2-2,NA,NA,TRBV28,TGTGCCAGCAGTTCTCACGGGGTGGGCACCGGGGAGCTGTTTTTT,CASSSHGVGTGELFF
TRBJ2-2,NA,NA,TRBV19,TGTGCCAGTAGTATAGGGAGCTTTCCTGGGACCGGGGAGCTGTTTTTT,CASSIGSFPGTGELFF
TRBJ2-1,NA,TRBD1,TRBV13,TGTGCCAGCAGCGGACAGGGGTCCTACAATGAGCAGTTCTTC,CASSGQGSYNEQFF
TRBJ2-3,NA,TRBD2,TRBV5-1,TGCGCCAGCAGCGACGGACTAGCGGGAGGGACAGATACGCAGTATTTT,CASSDGLAGGTDTQYF